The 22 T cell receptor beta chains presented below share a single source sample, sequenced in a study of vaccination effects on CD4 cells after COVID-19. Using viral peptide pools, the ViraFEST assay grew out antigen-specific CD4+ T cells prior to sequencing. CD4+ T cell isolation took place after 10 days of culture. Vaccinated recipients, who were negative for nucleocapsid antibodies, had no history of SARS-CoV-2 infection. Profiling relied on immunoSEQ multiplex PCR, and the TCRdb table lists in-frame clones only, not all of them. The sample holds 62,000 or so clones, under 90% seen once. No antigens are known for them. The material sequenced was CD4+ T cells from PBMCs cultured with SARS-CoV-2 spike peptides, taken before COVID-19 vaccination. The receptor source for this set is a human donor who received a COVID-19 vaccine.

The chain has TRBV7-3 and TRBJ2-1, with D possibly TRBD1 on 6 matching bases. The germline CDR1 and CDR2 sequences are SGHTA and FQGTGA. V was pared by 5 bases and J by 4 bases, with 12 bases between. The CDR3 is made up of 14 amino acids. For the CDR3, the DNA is TGTGCCAGCAGCCCAGGGGTGGGGTACAATGAGCAGTTCTTC. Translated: CASSPGVGYNEQFF.

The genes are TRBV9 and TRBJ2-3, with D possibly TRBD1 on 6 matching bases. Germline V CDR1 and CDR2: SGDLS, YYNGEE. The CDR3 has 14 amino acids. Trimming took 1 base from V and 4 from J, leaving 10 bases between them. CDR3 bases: TGTGCCAGCAGCGTAACAGGGTTAGCAGATACGCAGTATTTT. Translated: CASSVTGLADTQYF.

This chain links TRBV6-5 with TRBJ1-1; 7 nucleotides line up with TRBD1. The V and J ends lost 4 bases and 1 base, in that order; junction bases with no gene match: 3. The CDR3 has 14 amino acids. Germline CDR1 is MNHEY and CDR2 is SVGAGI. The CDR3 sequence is CASSLNRGNTEAFF. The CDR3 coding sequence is TGTGCCAGCAGTTTAAACAGGGGGAACACTGAAGCTTTCTTT.

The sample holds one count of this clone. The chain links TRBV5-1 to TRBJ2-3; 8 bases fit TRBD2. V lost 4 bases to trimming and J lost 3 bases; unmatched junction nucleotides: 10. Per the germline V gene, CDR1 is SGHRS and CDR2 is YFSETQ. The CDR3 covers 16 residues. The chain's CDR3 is CASSPVAGTRTDTQYF. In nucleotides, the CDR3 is TGCGCCAGCAGCCCAGTGGCGGGGACTAGGACAGATACGCAGTATTTT.

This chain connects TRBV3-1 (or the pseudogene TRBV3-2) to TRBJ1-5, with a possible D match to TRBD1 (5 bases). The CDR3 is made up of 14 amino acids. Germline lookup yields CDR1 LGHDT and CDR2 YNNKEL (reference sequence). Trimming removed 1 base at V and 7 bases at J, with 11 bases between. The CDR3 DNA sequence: TGTGCCAGCAGCCAAGTAAGGGGTAACCAGCCCCAGCATTTT. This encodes CASSQVRGNQPQHF.

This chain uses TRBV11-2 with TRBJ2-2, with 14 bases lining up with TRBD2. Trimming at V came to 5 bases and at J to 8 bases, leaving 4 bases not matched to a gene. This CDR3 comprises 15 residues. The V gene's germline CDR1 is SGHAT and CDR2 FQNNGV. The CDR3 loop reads CASSTGLAGGGELFF. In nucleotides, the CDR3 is TGTGCCAGCAGCACAGGACTAGCGGGGGGAGGGGAGCTGTTTTTT.

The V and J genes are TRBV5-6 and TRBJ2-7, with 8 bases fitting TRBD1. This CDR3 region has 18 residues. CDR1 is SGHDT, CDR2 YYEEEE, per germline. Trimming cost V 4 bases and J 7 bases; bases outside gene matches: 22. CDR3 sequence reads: CASSRRDRSGTPTWEQYV. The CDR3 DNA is TGTGCCAGCAGCCGCCGGGACAGGTCGGGGACCCCTACTTGGGAGCAGTACGTC.

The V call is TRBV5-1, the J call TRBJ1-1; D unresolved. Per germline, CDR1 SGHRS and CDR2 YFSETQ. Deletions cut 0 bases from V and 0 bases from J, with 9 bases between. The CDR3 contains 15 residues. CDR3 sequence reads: CASSLAVGMNTEAFF. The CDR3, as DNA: TGCGCCAGCAGCTTGGCAGTGGGCATGAACACTGAAGCTTTCTTT.

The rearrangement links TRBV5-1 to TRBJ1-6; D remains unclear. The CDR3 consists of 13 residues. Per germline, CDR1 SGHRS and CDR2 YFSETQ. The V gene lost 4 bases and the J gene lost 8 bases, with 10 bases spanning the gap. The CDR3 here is CASSVREDSPLHF. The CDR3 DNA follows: TGCGCCAGCAGCGTAAGGGAGGATTCACCCCTCCACTTT.

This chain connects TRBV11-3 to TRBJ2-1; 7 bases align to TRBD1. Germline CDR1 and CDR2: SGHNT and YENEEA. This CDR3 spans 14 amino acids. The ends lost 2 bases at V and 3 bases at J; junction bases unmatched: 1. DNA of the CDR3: TGTGCCAGCAGCTTAAGACAGGGCTACAATGAGCAGTTCTTC. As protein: CASSLRQGYNEQFF.

The CDR3: CASSERGAATNEKLFF. CDR3 DNA sequence: TGCGCCAGCAGTGAGCGTGGGGCAGCAACTAATGAAAAACTGTTTTTT. The chain carries TRBV10-2 and TRBJ1-4; D is perhaps TRBD1 (5 bases). This CDR3 region has 16 residues. The V gene's germline CDR1 is WSHSY and CDR2 SAAADI. Trimming removed 2 bases at V and 0 bases at J, with 10 bases between.

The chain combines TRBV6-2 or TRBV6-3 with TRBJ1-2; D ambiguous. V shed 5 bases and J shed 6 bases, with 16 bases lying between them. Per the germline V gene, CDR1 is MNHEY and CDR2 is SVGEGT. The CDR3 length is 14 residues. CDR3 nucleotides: TGTGCCAGCAGTGATCCCAATAGCGGGAATGGCTACACCTTC. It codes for CASSDPNSGNGYTF.

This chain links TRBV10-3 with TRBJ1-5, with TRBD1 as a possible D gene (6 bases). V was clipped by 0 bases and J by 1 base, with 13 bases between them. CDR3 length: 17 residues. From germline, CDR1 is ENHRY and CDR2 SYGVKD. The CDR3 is CAISESRGQGSNQPQHF. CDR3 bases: TGTGCCATCAGTGAGTCGCGGGGGCAGGGGAGCAATCAGCCCCAGCATTTT.

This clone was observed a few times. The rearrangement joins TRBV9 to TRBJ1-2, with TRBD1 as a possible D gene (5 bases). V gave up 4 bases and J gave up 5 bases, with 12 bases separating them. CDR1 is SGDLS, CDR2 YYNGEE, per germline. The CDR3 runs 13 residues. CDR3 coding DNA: TGTGCCAGCAGCCCCAGGGATGGGTATGGCTACACCTTC. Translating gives CASSPRDGYGYTF.

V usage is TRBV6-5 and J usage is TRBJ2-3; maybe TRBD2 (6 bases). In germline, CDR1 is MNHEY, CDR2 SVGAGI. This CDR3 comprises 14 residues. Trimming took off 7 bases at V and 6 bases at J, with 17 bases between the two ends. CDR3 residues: CASTLGLVRDTQYF. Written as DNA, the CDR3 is TGTGCCAGCACCCTGGGACTCGTGAGGGATACGCAGTATTTT.

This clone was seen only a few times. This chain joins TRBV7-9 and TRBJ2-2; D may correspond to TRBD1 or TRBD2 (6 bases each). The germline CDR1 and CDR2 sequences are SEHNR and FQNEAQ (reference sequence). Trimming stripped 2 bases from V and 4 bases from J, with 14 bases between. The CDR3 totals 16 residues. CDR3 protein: CASSLIIGGVTGELFF. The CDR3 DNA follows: TGTGCCAGCAGCTTAATAATCGGGGGCGTCACCGGGGAGCTGTTTTTT.

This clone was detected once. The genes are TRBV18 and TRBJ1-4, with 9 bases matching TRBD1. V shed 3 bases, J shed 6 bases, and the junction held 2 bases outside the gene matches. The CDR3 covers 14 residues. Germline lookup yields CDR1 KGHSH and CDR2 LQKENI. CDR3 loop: CASSPRTGDEKLFF. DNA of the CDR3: TGTGCCAGCTCACCGCGGACAGGGGATGAAAAACTGTTTTTT.

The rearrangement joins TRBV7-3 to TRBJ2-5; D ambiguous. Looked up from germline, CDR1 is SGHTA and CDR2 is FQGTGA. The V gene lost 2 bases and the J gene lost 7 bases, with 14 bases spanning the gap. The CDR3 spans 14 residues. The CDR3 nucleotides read TGTGCCAGCAGCTTAGCCCCAGTTTGGGGGACCCAGTACTTC. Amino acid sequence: CASSLAPVWGTQYF.

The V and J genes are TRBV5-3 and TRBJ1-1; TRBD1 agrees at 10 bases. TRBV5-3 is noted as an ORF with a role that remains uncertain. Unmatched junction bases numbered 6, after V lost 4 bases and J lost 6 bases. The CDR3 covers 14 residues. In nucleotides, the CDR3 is TGTGCCAGAAGCGACCTGGGACAGGGGTCTGAAGCTTTCTTT. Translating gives CARSDLGQGSEAFF.

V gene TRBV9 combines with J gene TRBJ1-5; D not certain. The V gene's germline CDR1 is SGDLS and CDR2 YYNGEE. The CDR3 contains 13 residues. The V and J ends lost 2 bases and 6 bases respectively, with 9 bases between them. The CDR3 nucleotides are TGTGCCAGCAGCGTCCGTATAGGTCAGCCCCAGCATTTT. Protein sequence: CASSVRIGQPQHF.

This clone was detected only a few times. CDR3 residues: CAWSELRGGQPQHF. The CDR3 nucleotides are TGTGCCTGGAGTGAACTCAGGGGTGGCCAGCCCCAGCATTTT. V is TRBV30 and J is TRBJ1-5, with D perhaps matching TRBD1 (6 bases). The CDR3 has 14 amino acids. Trimming pared 1 base from V and 7 bases from J, leaving 14 bases between. Germline V gene data show CDR1 as GTSNPN and CDR2 as SVGIG (reference sequence). Drawing the rest from reference TRBV30 and TRBJ1-5, the complete variable domain is SQTIHQWPATLVQPVGSPLSLECTVEGTSNPNLYWYRQAAGRGLQLLFYSVGIGQISSEVPQNLSASRPQDRQFILSSKKLLLSDSGFYLCAWSELRGGQPQHFGDGTRLSIL.

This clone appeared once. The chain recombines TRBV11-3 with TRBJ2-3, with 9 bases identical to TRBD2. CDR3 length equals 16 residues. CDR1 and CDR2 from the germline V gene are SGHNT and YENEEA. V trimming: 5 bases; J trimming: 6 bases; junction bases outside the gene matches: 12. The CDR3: CASSPRFAGGRDTQYF. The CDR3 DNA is TGTGCCAGCAGCCCACGTTTTGCGGGGGGGCGGGATACGCAGTATTTT.